These 28 T cell receptor beta chains came from one sample sequenced in a study of T cell clonality in common variable immunodeficiency (dated by TCRdb to about 2015). Beyond this particular receptor, the publication reports: CVID TCRbeta sequences reportedly showed fewer deletions and N-nucleotide insertions and lacked highly modified clones with 13 or more V deletions.

The library was obtained by the immunoSEQ multiplex PCR assay. TCRdb carries this immuneACCESS record with in-frame sequences only. Its versions omit some clonotypes, under half of them owing to an unresolved V gene in the studies checked, with the rest unexplained. The sample records more than 13,000 clones, none occurring a single time. About 10% of the sample is held by the ten biggest clonotypes. No antigen has been assigned to these receptors. Sequencing was carried out using peripheral blood mononuclear cells. These receptor sequences come from a human donor with common variable immunodeficiency.

There are a few counts of this clone. The read ends 3 residues early relative to the CDR3; the germline J gene fills the gap. The rearrangement links TRBV19 to TRBJ2-6; D is ambiguous. CDR3 size: 15 residues. Germline V gives CDR1 LNHDA, CDR2 SQIVND (reference sequence). V was cut by 3 bases and J by 4 bases, with 10 bases left in between. The CDR3 protein is CASSISGPGANVLTF. The CDR3 bases that were read are TGTGCCAGTAGTATTAGTGGGCCCGGGGCCAACGTC.

This clone appeared a few times. The CDR3 extends 3 residues past the end of the read, so its final part is completed from the germline J gene. This chain links TRBV19 with TRBJ2-5; D remains unclear. Germline values: CDR1 LNHDA, CDR2 SQIVND (reference sequence). This CDR3 is 15 amino acids long. The V end was cut by 0 bases, the J end by 7 bases, with 15 bases between. CDR3 loop: CASSIDHSASGTQYF. The part of the CDR3 DNA that was read is TGTGCCAGTAGTATAGATCACTCCGCCTCGGGGACC. Using reference TRBV19 and TRBJ2-5 for the parts outside the CDR3, the full variable domain is DGGITQSPKYLFRKEGQNVTLSCEQNLNHDAMYWYRQDPGQGLRLIYYSQIVNDFQKGDIAEGYSVSREKKESFPLTVTSAQKNPTAFYLCASSIDHSASGTQYFGPGTRLLVL.

The table lists this clone with a few counts. The read terminates 3 residues before the CDR3 end, so the remaining end is supplied by the germline J gene. J is TRBJ2-3 and V is TRBV11-3, with 11 nucleotides matching TRBD2. The CDR3 contains 15 residues. Germline V CDR1 and CDR2: SGHNT, YENEEA. With 5 bases clipped from V and 1 base from J, the junction kept 2 bases outside the gene matches. The covered CDR3 bases are TGTGCCAGCAGCAAACTAGCGGGGGGCACAGATACG. It yields the protein CASSKLAGGTDT. The entire CDR3 is CASSKLAGGTDTQYF. The variable domain in full, with the rest retrieved from reference TRBV11-3 and TRBJ2-3, is EAGVVQSPRYKIIEKKQPVAFWCNPISGHNTLYWYLQNLGQGPELLIRYENEEAVDDSQLPKDRFSAERLKGVDSTLKIQPAELGDSAVYLCASSKLAGGTDTQYFGPGTRLTVL.

This clone turned up a few times. The sequenced fragment ends 3 residues before the CDR3 boundary, so the rest is inferred from the germline J gene. V is TRBV7-6 and J is TRBJ2-5; weak D call: TRBD2 (7 bases). Germline V lookup: CDR1 SGHVS, CDR2 FNYEAQ. The CDR3 loop spans 15 amino acids. With 2 bases removed from V and 4 bases from J, the gap between germline ends came to 14 bases. The CDR3 is CASSLSPGGVETQYF. Partial CDR3 DNA: TGTGCCAGCAGCTTATCCCCGGGGGGCGTAGAGACC.

This clone has a count of ten or more. The covered CDR3 bases are TGTGCCAGCAGCCAAGATCGGCGGCAGCGGGGTCACAATGAG. Translating gives CASSQDRRQRGHNE. The whole CDR3 protein is CASSQDRRQRGHNEQFF. The chain carries TRBV14 and TRBJ2-1; 7 bases match TRBD2. The read terminates 3 residues before the CDR3 end, so the remaining end is supplied by the germline J gene. V lost 0 bases, J lost 5 bases, and 10 bases stayed unmatched. This CDR3 is 17 amino acids long. Germline V gives CDR1 SGHDN, CDR2 FVKESK.

The sample holds a few counts of this clone. Read sequence stops 3 residues before the CDR3 end, and the germline J gene provides the missing end. The chain links TRBV30 to TRBJ1-2; D is unresolved. Per the germline V gene, CDR1 is GTSNPN and CDR2 is SVGIG (reference sequence). This CDR3 contains 11 residues. V was cut by 2 bases and J by 6 bases, with 7 bases left in between. CDR3 amino acids: CAWSRLHGYTF. The covered CDR3 bases are TGTGCCTGGAGTAGGTTACATGGC.

On this clone itself: The CDR3 is cut off 3 residues early in the read; its end comes from the germline J gene. The chain employs TRBV19 and TRBJ1-1; no definite D call. The CDR3 has 13 residues. Germline V gene data show CDR1 as LNHDA and CDR2 as SQIVND (reference sequence). Trimming shortened V by 1 base and J by 4 bases, and 7 bases separated the two germline ends. CDR3 bases read: TGTGCCAGTAGTATAGCAGTGAGCACTGAA. Protein sequence: CASSIAVSTE. The CDR3 reads in full as CASSIAVSTEAFF.

A note on this clone: The read terminates 3 residues before the CDR3 end, so the remaining end is supplied by the germline J gene. The chain recombines TRBV19 with TRBJ1-5; the D is unclear. CDR3 length: 15 amino acids. Trimming shortened V by 2 bases and J by 3 bases, and 11 bases separated the two germline ends. The germline V gene encodes CDR1 LNHDA and CDR2 SQIVND (reference sequence). The sequenced CDR3 bases are TGTGCCAGTAGTATAAACAAGGCCCTCAATCAGCCC. Its protein product is CASSINKALNQP. The full-length CDR3 reads as CASSINKALNQPQHF. The entire variable domain, with the rest obtained from reference TRBV19 and TRBJ1-5, is as follows: DGGITQSPKYLFRKEGQNVTLSCEQNLNHDAMYWYRQDPGQGLRLIYYSQIVNDFQKGDIAEGYSVSREKKESFPLTVTSAQKNPTAFYLCASSINKALNQPQHFGDGTRLSIL.

This clone has only a few counts. The CDR3 end is not reached by the read, which stops 3 residues before it; the germline J gene fills it in. The chain carries TRBV19 and TRBJ1-5; perhaps TRBD1 as D (6 bases). CDR3 size: 15 residues. V lost 7 bases to trimming and J lost 0 bases, with 13 bases between them. Germline CDR1 LNHDA, CDR2 SQIVND (reference sequence). The CDR3: CASTPTGNSNQPQHF. CDR3 bases read: TGTGCCAGTACCCCGACAGGTAATAGCAATCAGCCC.

Notes on this clone: The junction and the germline gene differ at one end; a read error may be behind it. The read ends 3 residues shy of where the CDR3 ends; the end is completed using the germline J gene. The J gene is TRBJ2-7, the V gene TRBV7-7; TRBD1 agrees at 11 bases. CDR1 and CDR2 from the germline V gene are SSHAT and FNYEAQ (reference sequence). The CDR3 contains 15 residues. This CDR3 reads CASSLNVGQGAEQYF. The sequenced part of the CDR3 DNA is TGTGCTAGCAGCTTAAATGTAGGACAGGGGGCCGAG.

This clone appeared many times. The CDR3 extends 3 residues past the end of the read, so its final part is completed from the germline J gene. The rearrangement links TRBV18 to TRBJ1-5; TRBD1 agrees at 7 bases. Germline assignment: CDR1 KGHSH and CDR2 LQKENI. This CDR3 comprises 16 residues. V trimming: 4 bases; J trimming: 1 base; junction bases outside the gene matches: 7. CDR3 DNA, as far as it was read: TGTGCCAGCTCACACGAAACAGGGGCGAGCAATCAGCCC. It encodes CASSHETGASNQP. The full CDR3 reads CASSHETGASNQPQHF.

Points on this clone: The missing CDR3 end, 3 residues past where the read stops, is filled in from the germline J gene. This sequence joins TRBV30 and TRBJ1-1; a weak D match, TRBD1 (5 bases). This CDR3 comprises 14 residues. With 3 bases removed from V and 1 base from J, the gap between germline ends came to 12 bases. Germline CDR1 reads GTSNPN; CDR2 reads SVGIG (reference sequence). Incomplete CDR3 DNA: TGTGCCTGGAGCCCAGGGTCGGAGAACACTGAA. The encoded protein is CAWSPGSENTE. Given in full, the CDR3 is CAWSPGSENTEAFF.

The sample holds a few counts of this clone. The junction shows a germline mismatch at one end, possibly a read error. The read finishes 3 residues shy of the CDR3 end, and the germline J gene is used to complete it. The gene calls are TRBV7-7 and TRBJ2-1, with TRBD2 matching over 9 bases. Germline CDR1 SSHAT, CDR2 FNYEAQ (reference sequence). The CDR3 extends over 15 amino acids. The DNA read from the CDR3 is TGTGCTAGCAGCTCTAGGACTAGCGCCCTGAATGAG. It encodes CASSSRTSALNE. The complete CDR3 protein is CASSSRTSALNEQFF.

Notes on this clone: The read halts 3 residues ahead of the CDR3 end, with the missing end drawn from the germline J gene. The chain is built from TRBV7-2 and TRBJ2-2, with D possibly being TRBD1 (6 bases). Trimming cost V 4 bases and J 8 bases, with 14 bases left between them. The length of the CDR3 is 14 residues. Germline V CDR1 and CDR2: SGHTA, FQGNSA. The CDR3 DNA, read in part, is TGTGCCAGCAGCTACTCACAGGGTACGGGGGAG. As protein: CASSYSQGTGE. In full, the CDR3 reads CASSYSQGTGELFF.

Of note for this clone: The read terminates 3 residues before the CDR3 end, so the remaining end is supplied by the germline J gene. V and J are TRBV18 and TRBJ2-7; D might be TRBD1 (5 bases). Trimming left V 2 bases short and J 3 bases short, with 14 bases between. Germline CDR1 reads KGHSH; CDR2 reads LQKENI. The CDR3 runs 15 residues. The sequenced CDR3 bases are TGTGCCAGCTCACCAAAGCAGGGCCATATCTACGAG. This sequence encodes CASSPKQGHIYE. The CDR3, in full, reads CASSPKQGHIYEQYF.

This clone is termed medium-sized (0.01 to 0.1%). The CDR3 is cut off 3 residues early in the read; its end comes from the germline J gene. V and J are TRBV5-1 and TRBJ2-6; 7 bases align to TRBD1. This CDR3 region has 16 residues. Germline-derived CDR1 and CDR2 are SGHRS and YFSETQ. After removal of 4 bases from V and 2 bases from J, the junction contained 6 bases not matched to a gene. This CDR3 reads CASSGGQEAGANVLTF. The sequenced CDR3 bases are TGCGCCAGCAGCGGCGGACAGGAGGCTGGGGCCAACGTC.

This clone has just a few counts. The missing CDR3 end, 3 residues past where the read stops, is filled in from the germline J gene. The V gene is TRBV7-9, the J gene TRBJ2-2; possibly TRBD2 for D (5 bases). Trimming cost V 5 bases and J 3 bases, with 10 bases left between them. CDR1 and CDR2 (germline): SEHNR, FQNEAQ (reference sequence). The CDR3 runs 14 residues. The CDR3 bases that were read are TGTGCCAGCAGCCCCGGACTTTACACCGGGGAG. Encoded protein: CASSPGLYTGE. The whole CDR3 sequence reads CASSPGLYTGELFF.

As concerns this clone: The read gets to within 3 residues of the CDR3 end, and the germline J gene fills in the rest. This chain joins TRBV6-2 or TRBV6-3 and TRBJ2-1, with D unclear. Trimming cost V 4 bases and J 7 bases, with 11 bases left between them. CDR1 and CDR2 (germline): MNHEY, SVGEGT. The CDR3 covers 13 residues. The CDR3: CASSLVPANEQFF. The covered CDR3 bases are TGTGCCAGCAGTTTAGTCCCAGCGAATGAG.

Note on this clone: The read falls 3 residues short of the CDR3 end, and the missing part is taken from the germline J gene. The V gene is TRBV30, the J gene TRBJ2-4; TRBD2 agrees at 7 bases. Per the germline V gene, CDR1 is GTSNPN and CDR2 is SVGIG (reference sequence). This CDR3 spans 17 amino acids. J was trimmed by 2 bases and V by 0 bases; bases with no gene match: 10. The CDR3 DNA, read in part, is TGTGCCTGGAGTGTACCCGGACTAGATAGTACCAAAAACATT. Its translation: CAWSVPGLDSTKNI. The CDR3 as a whole reads CAWSVPGLDSTKNIQYF.

This clone was picked up a small number of times. Read sequence stops 3 residues before the CDR3 end, and the germline J gene provides the missing end. V is TRBV7-9 and J is TRBJ2-7; D uncertain. CDR1 and CDR2 (germline): SEHNR, FQNEAQ (reference sequence). Trimming pared 1 base from V and 3 bases from J, leaving 7 bases between. There are 13 residues in the CDR3. The part of the CDR3 DNA that was read is TGTGCCAGCAGCTTAGAAGGCGGCTACGAG. Translating it yields CASSLEGGYE. The entire CDR3 sequence reads CASSLEGGYEQYF.

This clone was counted ten times or more. The CDR3 end is not reached by the read, which stops 3 residues before it; the germline J gene fills it in. This sequence joins TRBV7-8 and TRBJ2-3; TRBD1 is a possible D gene (6 bases). The CDR3 is 17 residues long. In germline, CDR1 is SGHVS, CDR2 FQNEAQ. V lost 1 base and J 0 bases, leaving 14 bases between the germline ends. The CDR3 bases that were read are TGTGCCAGCAGCTTAGGCTCAGGACAGACTAGCACAGATACG. Encoded protein: CASSLGSGQTSTDT. The entire CDR3 is CASSLGSGQTSTDTQYF.

This clone was found a few times. The sequenced fragment ends 3 residues before the CDR3 boundary, so the rest is inferred from the germline J gene. This chain uses TRBV20-1 with TRBJ2-7; a possible D gene is TRBD2 (6 bases). The V gene's germline CDR1 is DFQATT and CDR2 SNEGSKA (reference sequence). V lost 3 bases and J lost 6, with 15 bases in between. The CDR3 spans 13 residues. The DNA read from the CDR3 is TGCAGTGCTAGGGGACTGGGTCCCACCGAG. It translates to CSARGLGPTE. The full CDR3 protein reads CSARGLGPTEQYF.

A word on this clone: The CDR3 end is not reached by the read, which stops 3 residues before it; the germline J gene fills it in. The chain recombines TRBV7-9 with TRBJ2-7; 8 bases agree with TRBD2. V lost 3 bases and J lost 4; bases outside the gene matches: 5. CDR1 and CDR2 (germline): SEHNR, FQNEAQ (reference sequence). The CDR3 loop spans 14 amino acids. The CDR3 bases that were read are TGTGCCAGCAGCTTTCGGGGGGGCCAATACGAG. This sequence encodes CASSFRGGQYE. The entire CDR3 reads CASSFRGGQYEQYF.

Comment on this clone: The CDR3 end is not reached by the read, which stops 3 residues before it; the germline J gene fills it in. The rearrangement uses TRBV7-2 and TRBJ2-5; 16 positions match TRBD2. Germline CDR1 SGHTA, CDR2 FQGNSA. CDR3 length equals 17 residues. The DNA read from the CDR3 is TGTGCCAGCAGCTTAGCGGGGACTAGCGGGGGGGCGGCTACC. This codes for CASSLAGTSGGAAT. The entire CDR3 protein is CASSLAGTSGGAATQYF.

By its share, this clone is medium-sized (0.01 to 0.1%). The read gets to within 3 residues of the CDR3 end, and the germline J gene fills in the rest. J is TRBJ2-7 and V is TRBV15, with D perhaps matching TRBD2 (5 bases). The CDR3 is 15 amino acids. V was cut by 4 bases and J by 1 base, with 14 bases left in between. Germline V gives CDR1 LNHNV, CDR2 YYDKDF (reference sequence). CDR3 DNA, as far as it was read: TGTGCCACCAGCACCCCAAGAGGGCAGTCCTACGAG. This sequence encodes CATSTPRGQSYE. The CDR3 reads in full as CATSTPRGQSYEQYF.

Details on this clone: Read coverage stops 3 residues before the CDR3 terminus; the germline J gene supplies the remainder. The V gene is TRBV19, the J gene TRBJ1-6; D gene ambiguous. V was trimmed by 2 bases and J by 8 bases, leaving 7 bases between them. Germline CDR1 LNHDA, CDR2 SQIVND (reference sequence). This CDR3 comprises 13 residues. The CDR3 region is CASSIYPDSPLHF. Partial CDR3 DNA: TGTGCCAGTAGTATATATCCAGATTCACCC.

There are a few counts of this clone. Read sequence stops 3 residues before the CDR3 end, and the germline J gene provides the missing end. This chain joins TRBV7-9 and TRBJ1-1, with D possibly TRBD1 on 5 matching bases. The V gene's germline CDR1 is SEHNR and CDR2 FQNEAQ (reference sequence). V lost 6 bases to trimming and J lost 5 bases, with 13 bases between them. CDR3 length equals 13 residues. The CDR3 spells CASRVGQGTEAFF. The DNA read from the CDR3 is TGTGCCAGCAGGGTGGGGCAGGGAACTGAA.

Turning to this clone: With the read ending 3 residues before the CDR3 end, the germline J gene is used to fill in that end. The chain couples TRBV19 to TRBJ2-2; 8 bases agree with TRBD1. CDR3 size: 21 residues. Unmatched junction bases numbered 18, after V lost 3 bases and J lost 0 bases. Germline V gene data show CDR1 as LNHDA and CDR2 as SQIVND (reference sequence). The sequenced part of the CDR3 DNA is TGTGCCAGTAGTATCCCACTCAGGGGGCATCCCTCCCTCTCGAACACCGGGGAG. Amino acids: CASSIPLRGHPSLSNTGE. The CDR3 in full is CASSIPLRGHPSLSNTGELFF.